One sample yielded the 29 T cell receptor beta chains listed below, sequenced in a study of T-cell reconstitution after alpha-beta-depleted transplantation in children (TCRdb year 2016). The sample's treatment or condition label is to be understood as: allogeneic hematopoietic cell transplantation with graft depleted of TCRalphabeta T cells and CD19 B cells. To prepare the library, PCR was applied. TCRdb records Illumina HiSeq 2500 as the sequencer. Molecular barcoding was employed in the preparation of TCR libraries, with unique molecular identifiers being used to normalize TCRbeta repertoire quantification. TCRdb passed the public sequencing reads through fastp at Q25 and MiXCR, retaining productive beta sequences. Duplicate CDR3 protein sequences are folded into a single record with the most common DNA and genes. Within this sample are about 200,000 distinct CDR3 sequences, with about 15% of them counted one time only. Around 44% of the sample is in the top ten clones.

Specimen: PBMCs, mostly from graft donor cells, collected 360 days after TCRalphabeta/CD19-depleted stem cell transplant. Source of these receptors: a male patient aged 2 to 9 who had a stem cell transplant for acute lymphoblastic leukemia, so the T cells may come from the graft donor.

This clonotype came up a few times. This rearrangement joins TRBV12-3 or TRBV12-4 to TRBJ2-7, with TRBD1 matching over 8 bases. V gave up 5 bases and J gave up 7 bases; unmatched junction bases: 13. This CDR3 region has 15 residues. The CDR3 region is CASSPRQGNFGEQYF. The CDR3 bases are TGTGCCAGCAGTCCCAGACAGGGGAACTTCGGTGAGCAGTACTTC.

This clonotype appeared many times. The chain combines TRBV29-1 with TRBJ2-7; 7 bases fit TRBD2. Germline assignment: CDR1 SQVTM and CDR2 ANQGSEA. V lost 1 base and J lost 5; bases outside the gene matches: 2. The CDR3 spans 12 residues. CDR3 bases: TGCAGCGTTGAAGGGGGGGGAGACGAGCAGTACTTC. It encodes CSVEGGGDEQYF.

This clonotype turned up a few times. This sequence joins TRBV30 and TRBJ2-1; 15 positions agree with TRBD2. The germline gives CDR1 GTSNPN, CDR2 SVGIG (reference sequence). The CDR3 consists of 19 residues. With 0 bases clipped from V and 3 bases from J, the junction kept 9 bases outside the gene matches. CDR3 nucleotides: TGTGCCTGGAGTGTACCCCTCGGACTAGCGGGGGGGATCTACAATGAGCAGTTCTTC. Protein product: CAWSVPLGLAGGIYNEQFF.

This clonotype appeared a few times. This chain connects TRBV4-3 to TRBJ2-2; 11 bases align to TRBD2. Germline loops: CDR1 LGHNA, CDR2 YSLEER. This CDR3 region has 16 residues. V gave up 2 bases and J gave up 4 bases; unmatched junction bases: 3. Here the CDR3 DNA reads TGCGCCAGCAGCCAAATTAGCGGGGGGGCCACCGGGGAGCTGTTTTTT. Translation gives CASSQISGGATGELFF.

As for this clonotype: As the CDR3 is not closed by the conserved phenylalanine or tryptophan, this likely results from a read error. V usage is TRBV28 and J usage is TRBJ2-7; 9 bases agree with TRBD1. This CDR3 has 16 amino acids. The trim removed 6 bases at V and 1 base at J, leaving 10 bases unmatched. Germline-derived CDR1 and CDR2 are MDHEN and SYDVKM. The CDR3 protein is CASRTTGTGLSYEQYY. CDR3 sequence (DNA): TGTGCCAGCAGAACTACCGGGACAGGGCTTTCCTACGAGCAGTACTAC.

This sequence joins TRBV7-9 and TRBJ1-2; D gene uncertain. The germline V and J ends were trimmed by 5 bases and 3 bases, with 16 bases remaining between them. The CDR3 has 15 residues. Looked up from germline, CDR1 is SEHNR and CDR2 is FQNEAQ (reference sequence). The CDR3, as DNA: TGTGCCAGCAGCCTGGTTGGGGTGCTATACTATGGCTACACCTTC. As protein: CASSLVGVLYYGYTF.

This clonotype has a single count. The chain links TRBV20-1 to TRBJ2-3; no firm D call. V shed 3 bases and J shed 2 bases, with 18 bases lying between them. The germline gives CDR1 DFQATT, CDR2 SNEGSKA (reference sequence). The CDR3 extends over 16 amino acids. Written as DNA, the CDR3 is TGCAGTGCTAGTCGAAGGGTTAATTTCCTCACAGATACGCAGTATTTT. Translation gives CSASRRVNFLTDTQYF.

This chain links TRBV28 with TRBJ1-1, with 7 bases aligning to TRBD1. The CDR3 consists of 16 residues. In germline, CDR1 is MDHEN, CDR2 SYDVKM. The ends lost 1 base at V and 2 bases at J; junction bases unmatched: 7. CDR3 loop: CASSLSVGQVNTEAFF. For the CDR3, the DNA is TGTGCCAGCAGTTTATCGGTCGGACAGGTAAACACTGAAGCTTTCTTT.

This clonotype was detected a few times. The rearrangement joins TRBV12-3 or TRBV12-4 to TRBJ2-5, with 8 positions matching TRBD1. This CDR3 is built from 14 residues. With V trimmed by 4 bases and J by 7 bases, 8 bases remained unmatched. CDR3 bases: TGTGCCAGCAGTTCGACAGGGGCCGGGGTGACCCAGTACTTC. Translating gives CASSSTGAGVTQYF.

CDR3 residues: CASSEWETQYF. In nucleotides, the CDR3 is TGCGCCAGCAGTGAGTGGGAGACCCAGTACTTC. The rearrangement joins TRBV10-2 to TRBJ2-5; D remains unclear. Trimming cost V 1 base and J 5 bases, with 2 bases left between them. CDR1 and CDR2 from the germline V gene are WSHSY and SAAADI. The CDR3 is made up of 11 amino acids.

The rearrangement joins TRBV13 to TRBJ1-1; the D is unclear. The CDR3 is 14 amino acids. The V gene's germline CDR1 is PRHDT and CDR2 FYEKMQ (reference sequence). Trimming took 2 bases from V and 5 from J, leaving 12 bases between them. This CDR3 reads CASSLSRKRTEAFF. CDR3 bases: TGTGCCAGCAGCTTAAGCCGGAAAAGAACTGAAGCTTTCTTT.

This clonotype appeared a few times. DNA for the CDR3: TGTGCCAGCAGTAGACAGGGAGGGACCAATCAGCCCCAGCATTTT. This encodes CASSRQGGTNQPQHF. The chain joins TRBV7-2 to TRBJ1-5; 7 nucleotides match TRBD1. The germline gives CDR1 SGHTA, CDR2 FQGNSA. The CDR3 is 15 amino acids. V gave up 6 bases and J gave up 3 bases; unmatched junction bases: 8.

This chain links TRBV11-1 with TRBJ2-7, with 12 bases lining up with TRBD2. With V trimmed by 5 bases and J by 5 bases, 10 bases remained unmatched. There are 16 residues in the CDR3. Germline V gene lookup returns CDR1 SGHAT and CDR2 FQDESV (reference sequence). The CDR3 spells CASSKHGLAGTDEQYF. CDR3 coding DNA: TGTGCCAGCAGCAAGCACGGACTAGCGGGGACGGACGAGCAGTACTTC.

This chain uses TRBV6-5 with TRBJ1-1; D remains ambiguous. The V gene's germline CDR1 is MNHEY and CDR2 SVGAGI. Trimming stripped 2 bases from V and 1 base from J, with 8 bases between. This CDR3 comprises 14 residues. The CDR3 is CASSYGGSNTEAFF. The CDR3 DNA sequence: TGTGCCAGCAGTTACGGCGGGTCGAACACTGAAGCTTTCTTT.

V and J are TRBV4-2 and TRBJ2-3; 9 positions agree with TRBD2. This CDR3 has 19 residues. Per the germline V gene, CDR1 is LGHNA and CDR2 is YNFKEQ. V was pared by 1 base and J by 2 bases, with 13 bases of the junction left unmatched. CDR3 nucleotides: TGTGCCAGCAGCCAAGGTATAGGCTTAGCTAGCGGGGTCACAGATACGCAGTATTTT. Its translation is CASSQGIGLASGVTDTQYF.

The rearrangement joins TRBV6-5 to TRBJ1-1, with 7 bases matching TRBD1. V lost 2 bases, J lost 0 bases, and 9 bases stayed unmatched. There are 17 residues in the CDR3. Germline V gene lookup returns CDR1 MNHEY and CDR2 SVGAGI. The CDR3 region has the DNA TGTGCCAGCAGTTACGTGGGACAGCCAATTCTGAACACTGAAGCTTTCTTT. It yields the protein CASSYVGQPILNTEAFF.

The J gene is TRBJ1-2, the V gene TRBV27; the D gene is possibly TRBD1 (6 bases). V was trimmed by 4 bases and J by 3 bases, leaving 18 bases between them. This CDR3 is built from 16 residues. Looked up from germline, CDR1 is MNHEY and CDR2 is SMNVEV (reference sequence). The CDR3 spells CASSSYSTGWDYGYTF. CDR3 bases: TGTGCCAGCAGTTCCTACTCGACAGGCTGGGACTATGGCTACACCTTC.

This clonotype was counted once. The chain couples TRBV24-1 to TRBJ1-1, with D possibly TRBD1 on 5 matching bases. Germline V gene lookup returns CDR1 KGHDR and CDR2 SFDVKD. Trimming removed 5 bases at V and 8 bases at J, with 14 bases between. The CDR3 spans 13 residues. CDR3 protein: CATSATRGGEAFF. The DNA for the CDR3 is TGTGCCACCAGTGCTACAAGGGGAGGGGAAGCTTTCTTT.

The chain is built from TRBV7-2 and TRBJ2-7; 8 nucleotides line up with TRBD1. The CDR3 length is 15 residues. The V segment lost 0 bases and the J segment 5 bases; nucleotides outside the gene matches: 6. Germline assignment: CDR1 SGHTA and CDR2 FQGNSA. CDR3 sequence: CASSLAAGGKNEQYF. As DNA, the CDR3 is TGTGCCAGCAGCTTAGCGGCAGGGGGCAAGAACGAGCAGTACTTC. The entire variable domain, with the rest obtained from reference TRBV7-2 and TRBJ2-7, is as follows: GAGVSQSPSNKVTEKGKDVELRCDPISGHTALYWYRQSLGQGLEFLIYFQGNSAPDKSGLPSDRFSAERTGGSVSTLTIQRTQQEDSAVYLCASSLAAGGKNEQYFGPGTRLTVT.

Written as DNA, the CDR3 is TGTGCCAGCAGCCCGAGGAGTGTGGGGAACACTGAAGCTTTCTTT. As protein: CASSPRSVGNTEAFF. This sequence joins TRBV6-4 and TRBJ1-1; no clear D gene. The CDR3 length is 15 residues. V was trimmed by 6 bases and J by 1 base, leaving 15 bases between them. Germline V gene sequence: CDR1 MRHNA, CDR2 SNTAGT.

The table lists this clonotype with a count of one. The chain is built from TRBV12-3 or TRBV12-4 and TRBJ2-7, with D possibly TRBD2 on 6 matching bases. V lost 5 bases and J lost 2, with 13 bases in between. The CDR3 runs 14 residues. The CDR3 coding sequence is TGTGCCAGCAGTCTCGGGACTCCCCCCTACGAGCAGTACTTC. It encodes CASSLGTPPYEQYF.

The J gene is TRBJ1-5, the V gene TRBV7-6; D possibly corresponds to TRBD1 (6 bases). CDR3 length equals 15 residues. The V gene lost 5 bases and the J gene lost 3 bases, with 14 bases spanning the gap. In germline, CDR1 is SGHVS, CDR2 FNYEAQ. The CDR3 protein is CASSLDGGHNQPQHF. The CDR3 DNA follows: TGTGCCAGCAGCCTCGACGGGGGGCACAATCAGCCCCAGCATTTT.

The chain has TRBV12-3 or TRBV12-4 and TRBJ2-7; D not certain. This CDR3 region has 13 residues. V was clipped by 5 bases and J by 4 bases, with 12 bases between them. CDR3 amino acids: CASSGSFGYEQYF. Here the CDR3 DNA reads TGTGCCAGCAGTGGGTCGTTCGGTTACGAGCAGTACTTC.

The rearrangement uses TRBV5-1 and TRBJ2-3; 10 nucleotides line up with TRBD2. CDR1 is SGHRS, CDR2 YFSETQ, per germline. The V gene end was trimmed by 1 base and the J gene end by 2 bases; junction bases not matched to a gene: 4. The CDR3 extends over 16 amino acids. This chain's CDR3 is CASSLLLAGPTDTQYF. As DNA, the CDR3 is TGCGCCAGCAGCTTGCTACTAGCGGGGCCCACAGATACGCAGTATTTT.

This clonotype was detected only a few times. The chain has TRBV7-2 and TRBJ2-5; D is perhaps TRBD2 (6 bases). The ends were cut back, 2 bases at V and 0 bases at J, with 13 bases in the middle. The CDR3 totals 16 residues. Germline V lookup: CDR1 SGHTA, CDR2 FQGNSA. In DNA form, the CDR3 reads TGTGCCAGCAGCTTAACGGGACTTACGTACCAAGAGACCCAGTACTTC. The encoded protein is CASSLTGLTYQETQYF.

The chain carries TRBV20-1 and TRBJ2-1, with 8 bases identical to TRBD2. This CDR3 is built from 14 residues. Germline CDR1 and CDR2: DFQATT and SNEGSKA (reference sequence). V lost 6 bases to trimming and J lost 6 bases; unmatched junction nucleotides: 10. Here the CDR3 DNA reads TGCAGTGCCCCAAAAGCGGGAGTTCGCAATGAGCAGTTCTTC. Translating gives CSAPKAGVRNEQFF.

The J gene is TRBJ2-3, the V gene TRBV7-6, with 12 bases lining up with TRBD2. CDR1 and CDR2 from the germline V gene are SGHVS and FNYEAQ. The CDR3 spans 19 residues. Germline trimming cut 5 bases from V and 4 bases from J; bases unmatched to any gene: 16. CDR3 DNA sequence: TGTGCCAGCAGCGCCCCAAACACCACGACTAGCGGGAGTGCAGATACGCAGTATTTT. Protein sequence: CASSAPNTTTSGSADTQYF.

There are a few counts of this clonotype. The chain combines TRBV6-5 with TRBJ2-1; 9 positions match TRBD1. CDR3 size: 14 residues. Germline assignment: CDR1 MNHEY and CDR2 SVGAGI. V lost 5 bases and J lost 10; bases outside the gene matches: 9. The CDR3 region is CASSPTGQGGEQFF. The CDR3 DNA follows: TGTGCCAGCAGTCCAACGGGACAGGGCGGCGAGCAGTTCTTC.

This clonotype was found many times. The chain couples TRBV20-1 to TRBJ1-3; TRBD1 matches at 9 bases. Germline assignment: CDR1 DFQATT and CDR2 SNEGSKA (reference sequence). The CDR3 contains 13 residues. The V segment lost 6 bases and the J segment 5 bases; nucleotides outside the gene matches: 5. The DNA for the CDR3 is TGCAGTGCCCTAACAGGGGGCCGAAACACCATATATTTT. Amino acid sequence: CSALTGGRNTIYF.